A single sample gave rise to the 20 T cell receptor beta chains below, sequenced in a study of blood T cell repertoires in COVID-19. Assay: immunoSEQ multiplex PCR; the TCRdb copy retains only in-frame clones and omits some. The sample includes some 270,000 clones, over 75% seen only once; the top ten take approximately 11%. Sequencing was carried out using peripheral blood. The origin of the receptors is a woman aged 70 to 79 with acute or convalescent COVID-19.

The chain uses TRBV10-1 and TRBJ1-3; D is ambiguous. V lost 11 bases, J lost 0 bases, and 23 bases lay in between. Germline V gives CDR1 WNHNN, CDR2 SYGVQD (reference sequence). This CDR3 comprises 17 residues. This chain's CDR3 is CAAEGGGFMGSGNTIYF. The CDR3 DNA sequence: TGCGCCGCGGAAGGAGGAGGTTTCATGGGCTCTGGAAACACCATATATTTT.

The rearrangement joins TRBV4-2 to TRBJ1-1; D is undetermined. The germline gives CDR1 LGHNA, CDR2 YNFKEQ. CDR3 length: 16 amino acids. Trimming left V 0 bases short and J 1 base short, with 12 bases between. CDR3 DNA: TGTGCCAGCAGCCAAGAAGGATACGGGAGGAACACTGAAGCTTTCTTT. The encoded protein is CASSQEGYGRNTEAFF.

The chain's CDR3 is CASSPRQPGPQHF. CDR3 in DNA: TGTGCCAGCAGTCCGCGGCAGCCTGGGCCCCAGCATTTT. The gene calls are TRBV12-3 or TRBV12-4 and TRBJ1-5; D not resolved. There are 13 residues in the CDR3. Between the trimmed V and J ends, which lost 5 bases and 9 bases, there was a span of 14 bases.

CDR3 nucleotide sequence: TGTGCCAGCAGGACAGGGTGGGGGGACTATGGCTACACCTTC. It yields the protein CASRTGWGDYGYTF. The chain couples TRBV6-5 to TRBJ1-2, with 7 bases that match TRBD1. V dropped 6 bases and J dropped 3; count of bases not matched to a gene: 7. Looked up from germline, CDR1 is MNHEY and CDR2 is SVGAGI. This CDR3 is 14 amino acids long.

The chain combines TRBV3-1 (or the pseudogene TRBV3-2) with TRBJ1-2; 9 nucleotides agree with TRBD1. The CDR3 covers 14 residues. V lost 5 bases, J lost 8 bases, and 9 bases stayed unmatched. Germline lookup yields CDR1 LGHDT and CDR2 YNNKEL (reference sequence). This CDR3 is CASSDRGRLGGYTF. In DNA, the CDR3 is TGTGCCAGCAGCGACAGGGGGAGGCTCGGCGGCTACACCTTC.

The chain links TRBV10-3 to TRBJ2-1; D is unclear. The germline gives CDR1 ENHRY, CDR2 SYGVKD. The CDR3 is 13 amino acids. V dropped 6 bases and J dropped 0 bases, with 6 bases sitting between them. The CDR3 protein is CAIRVSSYNEQFF. CDR3 coding DNA: TGTGCCATCAGGGTTAGCTCCTACAATGAGCAGTTCTTC.

As DNA, the CDR3 is TGTGCCAGCAGTTTGGGAGCTTCACCCCTCCACTTT. This codes for CASSLGASPLHF. The chain employs TRBV14 and TRBJ1-6, with no clear D. CDR1 SGHDN and CDR2 FVKESK come from the germline V gene. Trimming pared 6 bases from V and 9 bases from J, leaving 9 bases between. The CDR3 covers 12 residues.

V and J are TRBV5-6 and TRBJ1-5, with D possibly matching TRBD1 (5 bases). CDR3 length: 14 residues. V shed 3 bases and J shed 1 base, with 8 bases lying between them. Germline values: CDR1 SGHDT, CDR2 YYEEEE. DNA for the CDR3: TGTGCCAGCAGCTCGGGGGGAAGCAATCAGCCCCAGCATTTT. This translates into CASSSGGSNQPQHF.

This chain links TRBV2 with TRBJ1-4; TRBD1 agrees at 8 bases. The germline V gene has CDR1 SNHLY and CDR2 FYNNEI. The CDR3 is made up of 13 amino acids. Trimming removed 7 bases from V and 8 bases from J; junction bases left unmatched: 6. The DNA for the CDR3 is TGTGCCAGCACCGGGACAGGAGACGAAAAACTGTTTTTT. It specifies CASTGTGDEKLFF.

This rearrangement joins TRBV2 to TRBJ2-4; TRBD2 matches at 8 bases. This CDR3 comprises 16 residues. Germline V gene lookup returns CDR1 SNHLY and CDR2 FYNNEI. V shed 3 bases and J 4 bases; nucleotides not matched to a gene: 8. The CDR3 sequence: CASSDRSGGKKNIQYF. CDR3 nucleotide sequence: TGTGCCAGCAGTGATAGGTCGGGGGGGAAAAAAAACATTCAGTACTTC.

V and J are TRBV6-1 and TRBJ1-2; a weak D match, TRBD1 (5 bases). CDR3 size: 16 residues. The germline CDR1 and CDR2 sequences are MNHNS and SASEGT. V lost 3 bases and J lost 2, with 16 bases in between. The CDR3 coding sequence is TGTGCCAGCAGTGAGGTCCAGGGACTAGCGAACTATGGCTACACCTTC. Protein product: CASSEVQGLANYGYTF.

Only one count was recorded for this clone. This chain uses TRBV10-3 with TRBJ1-1; D is possibly TRBD1 (5 bases). Germline V gene sequence: CDR1 ENHRY, CDR2 SYGVKD. Trimming took off 6 bases at V and 0 bases at J, with 8 bases between the two ends. The CDR3 consists of 13 residues. CDR3: CAIRTALNTEAFF. DNA for the CDR3: TGTGCCATCAGGACAGCCCTGAACACTGAAGCTTTCTTT.

J is TRBJ1-2 and V is TRBV29-1; 9 nucleotides align to TRBD1. V lost 7 bases to trimming and J lost 4 bases; unmatched junction nucleotides: 16. The CDR3 consists of 16 residues. Germline V gene lookup returns CDR1 SQVTM and CDR2 ANQGSEA. The CDR3 reads CSANTGQGINSYGYTF. CDR3 in DNA: TGCAGCGCCAACACGGGACAGGGAATAAATAGCTATGGCTACACCTTC.

The chain employs TRBV12-3 or TRBV12-4 and TRBJ1-2; a weak D match, TRBD1 (5 bases). V lost 5 bases, J lost 7 bases, and 11 bases lay in between. The CDR3 covers 12 residues. CDR3 nucleotide sequence: TGTGCCAGCAGTGGGGGGGTAGGTGGCTACACCTTC. Amino acid sequence: CASSGGVGGYTF.

This clone was found a few times. This chain uses TRBV3-1 (or the pseudogene TRBV3-2) with TRBJ2-5, with TRBD2 matching over 7 bases. Germline-derived CDR1 and CDR2 are LGHDT and YNNKEL (reference sequence). Trimming at V came to 4 bases and at J to 5 bases, leaving 13 bases not matched to a gene. The CDR3 has 16 residues. CDR3 amino acids: CASSPPSPGGWETQYF. DNA for the CDR3: TGTGCCAGCAGCCCCCCGAGCCCGGGAGGATGGGAGACCCAGTACTTC.

V is TRBV30 and J is TRBJ2-5, with 9 bases identical to TRBD2. This CDR3 spans 14 amino acids. J lost 3 bases, V lost 3 bases, and 5 bases had no gene match. Germline values: CDR1 GTSNPN, CDR2 SVGIG (reference sequence). This CDR3 is CAWSQGLAEETQYF. DNA of the CDR3: TGTGCCTGGAGCCAGGGACTAGCTGAAGAGACCCAGTACTTC.

The rearrangement uses TRBV6-1 and TRBJ1-2; D gene ambiguous. From germline, CDR1 is MNHNS and CDR2 SASEGT. V gave up 1 base and J gave up 7 bases, with 10 bases separating them. This CDR3 is 13 amino acids long. The CDR3 region is CASSEVPRVGYTF. The CDR3 DNA sequence: TGTGCCAGCAGTGAAGTTCCGAGGGTTGGCTACACCTTC.

This chain uses TRBV27 with TRBJ1-4; D unclear. CDR1 MNHEY and CDR2 SMNVEV come from the germline V gene (reference sequence). The CDR3 length is 14 residues. V gave up 1 base and J gave up 5 bases, with 8 bases separating them. CDR3 DNA: TGTGCCAGCAGTTTATATCGAGGAAATGAAAAACTGTTTTTT. Its translation: CASSLYRGNEKLFF.

The chain couples TRBV11-2 to TRBJ2-7; D might be TRBD1 (5 bases). V was shortened by 3 bases and J by 5 bases, with 11 bases between the two germline ends. Germline V gives CDR1 SGHAT, CDR2 FQNNGV. The CDR3 loop spans 13 amino acids. In DNA form, the CDR3 reads TGTGCCAGCAGCTTCGACAGTGGCCACGAGCAGTACTTC. Its translation: CASSFDSGHEQYF.

The CDR3: CASSLNRGNQPQHF. The CDR3 DNA reads as TGTGCCAGCAGCCTAAACAGGGGGAATCAGCCCCAGCATTTT. The chain carries TRBV11-2 and TRBJ1-5, with TRBD1 identical over 8 bases. Trimming took 5 bases from V and 4 from J; bases not matched to a gene: 4. The CDR3 contains 14 residues. Looked up from germline, CDR1 is SGHAT and CDR2 is FQNNGV.